Each of the 9 T cell receptor beta chains below was sequenced from the same sample in a study of T cell clones after liver transplantation (dated by TCRdb to the late 2010s). Library generation was performed with the immunoSEQ multiplex PCR assay. TCRdb took this table from immuneACCESS and kept in-frame rearrangements with V and J called. Such tables lack part of the clones; where checked against another copy, unresolved V genes explain under half of the gap, and the rest is unexplained. A total of roughly 20,000 clones appear in this sample, over 85% of them only once. The ten largest make up just under 25% of the sample. Specimen: CD8+ T cells from blood, collected roughly 26 months after liver transplant. These receptors came from a human patient who received a liver transplant. Where a transplant has occurred, the graft donor may have supplied some of the T cells.

The rearrangement joins TRBV19 to TRBJ2-7, with 9 bases identical to TRBD1. After removal of 7 bases from V and 4 bases from J, the junction contained 8 bases not matched to a gene. Germline V gene lookup returns CDR1 LNHDA and CDR2 SQIVND (reference sequence). This CDR3 is 14 amino acids long. The CDR3 DNA reads TGTGCCAGTACCCCGGGACAGGGCATATACGAGCAGTACTTC. It encodes CASTPGQGIYEQYF.

Only a few counts were recorded for this clone. The CDR3 DNA is TGTGCCAGCGGAGACAGCTACGAGCAGTACTTC. Protein sequence: CASGDSYEQYF. The chain combines TRBV25-1 with TRBJ2-7, with D perhaps matching TRBD1 (5 bases). This CDR3 has 11 amino acids. V lost 8 bases, J lost 3 bases, and 8 bases lay in between. Germline V CDR1 and CDR2: MGHDK, SYGVNS.

This clone was observed a single time. The chain combines TRBV5-1 with TRBJ2-7, with 10 bases matching TRBD2. Germline CDR1 SGHRS, CDR2 YFSETQ. The CDR3 loop spans 15 amino acids. Unmatched junction bases numbered 4, after V lost 2 bases and J lost 2 bases. The CDR3 loop reads CASSLGTSATYEQYF. The DNA of the CDR3 is TGCGCCAGCAGCTTAGGGACTAGCGCCACCTACGAGCAGTACTTC.

V gene TRBV7-8 combines with J gene TRBJ2-3; D is unclear. Trimming removed 5 bases from V and 0 bases from J, with 12 bases in between. CDR1 and CDR2 from the germline V gene are SGHVS and FQNEAQ. The CDR3 has 15 residues. CDR3 nucleotide sequence: TGTGCCAGCAGCCCAGGTGGTGCTAGCACAGATACGCAGTATTTT. It yields the protein CASSPGGASTDTQYF.

This sequence joins TRBV11-2 and TRBJ2-7; D not certain. V lost 5 bases, J lost 0 bases, and 14 bases lay in between. The length of the CDR3 is 15 residues. The germline gives CDR1 SGHAT, CDR2 FQNNGV. This CDR3 reads CASSPGRPTSYEQYF. The CDR3 DNA follows: TGTGCCAGCAGCCCAGGAAGGCCTACCTCCTACGAGCAGTACTTC.

The CDR3 DNA reads as TGTGCCAGCAGCTTACCAGCGGGAGCCAACAATGAGCAGTTCTTC. It is translated as CASSLPAGANNEQFF. The chain is built from TRBV7-3 and TRBJ2-1; 8 bases map to TRBD2. There are 15 residues in the CDR3. V shed 2 bases, J shed 5 bases, and the junction held 5 bases outside the gene matches. Germline CDR1 and CDR2: SGHTA and FQGTGA.

The rearrangement joins TRBV2 to TRBJ2-7; 9 positions agree with TRBD2. The CDR3 contains 13 residues. With 6 bases clipped from V and 1 base from J, the junction kept 1 base outside the gene matches. In germline, CDR1 is SNHLY, CDR2 FYNNEI. CDR3: CASRLAGSYEQYF. CDR3 nucleotides: TGTGCCAGCAGACTAGCGGGTTCCTACGAGCAGTACTTC.

The gene calls are TRBV12-5 and TRBJ2-7; 11 positions agree with TRBD1. This CDR3 region has 14 residues. CDR1 and CDR2 from the germline V gene are LGHNT and FRNRAP. The trim removed 8 bases at V and 4 bases at J, leaving 7 bases unmatched. This CDR3 reads CASSYRDRGYEQYF. The CDR3 nucleotides read TGTGCTAGTAGCTACCGGGACAGGGGGTACGAGCAGTACTTC.

The CDR3 DNA reads as TGTGCCAGCAGCCTTTTGAACACTGAAGCTTTCTTT. It translates to CASSLLNTEAFF. This sequence joins TRBV28 and TRBJ1-1; no clear D gene. V lost 6 bases to trimming and J lost 0 bases, with 5 bases between them. Germline assignment: CDR1 MDHEN and CDR2 SYDVKM. The length of the CDR3 is 12 residues.